The T cell receptor beta chain under discussion was sequenced for a study of CD8 T cells in Susac syndrome. The authors sequenced TCR beta from blood CD8+ and CD4+ T cells. The patients who served as multiple sclerosis controls were treatment-naive and had stable or active relapsing-remitting disease that fulfilled the revised McDonald criteria. TEMRA cells underwent FACS enrichment and CD8+ and CD4+ T cells underwent negative isolation. V was shortened by 8 bases and J by 8 bases, with 18 bases between the two germline ends. Germline V gene data show CDR1 as SQVTM and CDR2 as ANQGSEA. CDR3 length equals 12 residues. The RNA input was roughly 0.45 to 1 ug, and it was reverse transcribed with random hexamers. TCR beta CDR3 was amplified by immunoSEQ covering 54 Vbeta and 13 Jbeta. One entry per CDR3 protein results from TCRdb running MiXCR on the immunoSEQ multiplex PCR reads. The data contain hundreds of thousands of distinct CDR3 sequences, approximately 85% of them singletons.

V usage is TRBV29-1 and J usage is TRBJ1-2, with unresolved D. The sequence came from a human donor with multiple sclerosis. The source material was CD8+ T cells from PBMCs. The CDR3 reads CSTSGPDAGYTF. Here the CDR3 DNA reads TGCAGCACCTCCGGCCCGGACGCGGGCTACACCTTC.